The 4 T cell receptor beta chains reported below all come from one sample, sequenced in a study of blood T cell repertoires in COVID-19 (dated by TCRdb to the early 2020s). The library was produced with the immunoSEQ multiplex PCR assay. Here the immuneACCESS table is served through TCRdb, limited to in-frame sequences with V and J called. Missing clones are a known gap in these copies; in checked studies unresolved V genes cover under half, and the rest lacks a known reason. In all, the sample holds 360,000 or so clones, and roughly 89% of those were seen once. Together, the top ten hold roughly 6.8% of the sample. Sample: peripheral blood. The source is a man aged 18 to 30 with active or convalescent COVID-19.

The chain carries TRBV24-1 and TRBJ2-5; 9 bases map to TRBD2. V lost 4 bases, J lost 5 bases, and 7 bases stayed unmatched. The CDR3 spans 15 residues. Looked up from germline, CDR1 is KGHDR and CDR2 is SFDVKD. The CDR3 DNA sequence: TGTGCCACCAGTGAGCTGCGGGGGGGCGGTGAGACCCAGTACTTC. It encodes CATSELRGGGETQYF.

The chain links TRBV3-1 (or the pseudogene TRBV3-2) to TRBJ1-6, with D unclear. Trimming pared 1 base from V and 4 bases from J, leaving 5 bases between. Germline CDR1 is LGHDT and CDR2 is YNNKEL (reference sequence). The CDR3 has 14 amino acids. The CDR3 reads CASSQGAYNSPLHF. The CDR3 nucleotides read TGTGCCAGCAGCCAAGGCGCTTATAATTCACCCCTCCACTTT.

A few counts support this clone. V and J are TRBV4-3 and TRBJ1-1, with D perhaps TRBD1 (5 bases). The CDR3 loop spans 15 amino acids. Per germline, CDR1 LGHNA and CDR2 YSLEER. Trimming left V 0 bases short and J 3 bases short, with 11 bases between. The CDR3 here is CASSQDWGSYTEAFF. For the CDR3, the DNA is TGCGCCAGCAGCCAAGATTGGGGCTCGTACACTGAAGCTTTCTTT.

This chain uses TRBV5-8 with TRBJ2-2; TRBD1 agrees at 8 bases. CDR1 and CDR2 (germline): SGHTS, YDEGEE. V gave up 1 base and J gave up 7 bases; unmatched junction bases: 9. This CDR3 has 16 amino acids. The CDR3: CASSLNQGALSGELFF. CDR3 DNA: TGTGCCAGCAGCTTGAATCAGGGGGCCCTCAGCGGGGAGCTGTTTTTT.